The 14 T cell receptor beta chains given below trace back to one sample, sequenced in a study of beta chain features in type 1 diabetes. Overall study findings and caveats: There was a moderate but significant shortening of TCRB CDR3s in all four CD4+ subsets of Type 1 diabetes patients.

The investigators reverse transcribed all of the isolated RNA, so they sequenced expressed TCRB transcripts. Clones were sequenced by immunoSEQ multiplex PCR, and TCRdb holds only the in-frame ones, with some missing. The sample shows over 150,000 clones, roughly 8% of them seen only once. These receptors have no identified antigens. Sequencing was carried out using central memory CD4+ T cells from blood. These TCRs come from a young woman with type 1 diabetes.

This clone was counted a few times. The DNA of the CDR3 is TGTGCCAGCCGGCGTTATGGGACAGAGAGTGATACGCAGTATTTT. This encodes CASRRYGTESDTQYF. V gene TRBV25-1 combines with J gene TRBJ2-3, with 7 nucleotides matching TRBD1. The CDR3 is 15 amino acids. Germline V gives CDR1 MGHDK, CDR2 SYGVNS. Germline trimming cut 8 bases from V and 6 bases from J; bases unmatched to any gene: 14. The full variable domain, in which reference TRBV25-1 and TRBJ2-3 provide the parts outside the CDR3, is EADIYQTPRYLVIGTGKKITLECSQTMGHDKMYWYQQDPGMELHLIHYSYGVNSTEKGDLSSESTVSRIRTEHFPLTLESARPSHTSQYLCASRRYGTESDTQYFGPGTRLTVL.

This clone showed up just a few times. The same CDR3 also results from other DNA sequences found in this sample. The chain employs TRBV18 and TRBJ2-6; D is unclear. Germline loops: CDR1 KGHSH, CDR2 LQKENI. The CDR3 has 15 amino acids. Trimming shortened V by 0 bases and J by 1 base, and 4 bases separated the two germline ends. The CDR3 nucleotides are TGTGCCAGCTCACCACCGAGGTCTGGGGCCAACGTCCTGACTTTC. As protein: CASSPPRSGANVLTF.

In its sample, this clone was seen a few times. V is TRBV7-2 and J is TRBJ1-5; tentatively, D is TRBD1 (6 bases). Germline V lookup: CDR1 SGHTA, CDR2 FQGNSA. V was pared by 3 bases and J by 5 bases, with 14 bases between. The length of the CDR3 is 15 residues. The CDR3 protein is CASSLTPQGHQPQHF. In DNA form, the CDR3 reads TGTGCCAGCAGCTTGACCCCACAGGGACATCAGCCCCAGCATTTT.

This clone was seen repeatedly, ten times or more. The J gene is TRBJ2-5, the V gene TRBV5-1; unclear D gene. Trimming removed 3 bases from V and 5 bases from J, with 11 bases in between. The CDR3 contains 13 residues. The germline V gene has CDR1 SGHRS and CDR2 YFSETQ. In DNA, the CDR3 is TGCGCCAGCAGCTCTTTGTCCGCGGAGACCCAGTACTTC. Translated: CASSSLSAETQYF.

This clone was picked up a small number of times. This chain uses TRBV29-1 with TRBJ2-2; weak D call: TRBD1 (5 bases). The CDR3 is made up of 14 amino acids. Germline V gene sequence: CDR1 SQVTM, CDR2 ANQGSEA. With 4 bases removed from V and 5 bases from J, the gap between germline ends came to 14 bases. The CDR3 DNA sequence: TGCAGCGTTGGCAGGGAACCAAGGACCGGGGAGCTGTTTTTT. Translating gives CSVGREPRTGELFF.

This clone has only a few counts. J is TRBJ1-5 and V is TRBV15, with a possible D match to TRBD1 (5 bases). Trimming removed 6 bases at V and 7 bases at J, with 16 bases between. The germline V gene encodes CDR1 LNHNV and CDR2 YYDKDF (reference sequence). This CDR3 has 14 amino acids. The CDR3, as DNA: TGTGCCACCAGAAGCTACGGGGGGAGGCAGCCCCAGCATTTT. Translated, it gives CATRSYGGRQPQHF.

In this sample, this clone turned up a few times. The chain links TRBV29-1 to TRBJ2-7; 10 bases line up with TRBD2. This CDR3 is 14 amino acids long. J was trimmed by 7 bases and V by 4 bases; bases with no gene match: 10. The germline gives CDR1 SQVTM, CDR2 ANQGSEA. CDR3 DNA sequence: TGCAGCGTTGGGGTAGCGGGAGGAGTACGGGAGCAGTACTTC. Amino acids: CSVGVAGGVREQYF.

This clone was counted a few times. This chain connects TRBV30 to TRBJ2-6; 7 bases align to TRBD1. Trimming removed 3 bases from V and 3 bases from J; junction bases left unmatched: 23. Germline values: CDR1 GTSNPN, CDR2 SVGIG (reference sequence). The CDR3 is made up of 21 amino acids. The CDR3 DNA is TGTGCCTGGAGCTTGTTTTACTTGTGGGGACAGCACGTCGGTGGGGCCAACGTCCTGACTTTC. This gives the protein CAWSLFYLWGQHVGGANVLTF.

This chain links TRBV7-3 with TRBJ2-5; TRBD2 matches 9 bases. The germline CDR1 and CDR2 sequences are SGHTA and FQGTGA. This CDR3 is 15 amino acids long. J was trimmed by 6 bases and V by 5 bases; bases with no gene match: 10. CDR3: CASSIQAGGGQTQYF. CDR3 nucleotide sequence: TGTGCCAGCAGCATCCAAGCGGGGGGCGGGCAGACCCAGTACTTC.

Many counts were recorded for this clone. The chain has TRBV7-9 and TRBJ2-3; possible D gene TRBD2, 6 bases. V lost 1 base to trimming and J lost 10 bases, with 6 bases between them. The CDR3 runs 11 residues. The germline V gene encodes CDR1 SEHNR and CDR2 FQNEAQ (reference sequence). CDR3 nucleotide sequence: TGTGCCAGCAGCTTAGGGAGGGCGCAGTATTTT. Translated: CASSLGRAQYF.

This clone was counted a few times. The genes are TRBV23-1 and TRBJ1-5, with TRBD1 as a possible D gene (6 bases). TRBV23-1 counts as an open reading frame of uncertain function. The CDR3 extends over 16 amino acids. Trimming took off 0 bases at V and 5 bases at J, with 14 bases between the two ends. The DNA for the CDR3 is TGCGCCAGCAGTCAATCTGGACAGAACATGGATCAGCCCCAGCATTTT. Its protein product is CASSQSGQNMDQPQHF.

This clone has just a few counts. The chain joins TRBV19 to TRBJ2-7, with D possibly TRBD2 on 6 matching bases. Germline V gene lookup returns CDR1 LNHDA and CDR2 SQIVND (reference sequence). Trimming took 6 bases from V and 5 from J, leaving 17 bases between them. CDR3 length: 14 residues. The CDR3 nucleotides read TGTGCCAGTAGACCGGGAGACGGGCGGCACGAGCAGTACTTC. Its protein product is CASRPGDGRHEQYF.

This clone was seen many times. The chain has TRBV7-2 and TRBJ2-7; TRBD1 agrees at 8 bases. Trimming took 5 bases from V and 5 from J; bases not matched to a gene: 8. Germline lookup yields CDR1 SGHTA and CDR2 FQGNSA. This CDR3 has 14 amino acids. The CDR3 here is CASSRLSGGDEQYF. DNA of the CDR3: TGTGCCAGCAGCCGACTCTCAGGGGGCGACGAGCAGTACTTC.

The V and J genes are TRBV5-6 and TRBJ2-1, with TRBD1 as a possible D gene (6 bases). The CDR3 totals 14 residues. Germline assignment: CDR1 SGHDT and CDR2 YYEEEE. V gave up 4 bases and J gave up 4 bases, with 12 bases separating them. CDR3 nucleotide sequence: TGTGCCAGCAGCAACAGGGACCTTTACAATGAGCAGTTCTTC. Translation gives CASSNRDLYNEQFF.